The rows below give T cell receptor beta chains drawn from one sample of a study of shared clonotypes between healthy human individuals. The data were produced by immunoSEQ multiplex PCR, yet TCRdb's version contains in-frame clones alone and is incomplete. Altogether about 980,000 clones are present, approximately 80% being singletons, with the ten largest covering over 1.3%. The specimen sequenced was memory CD4+ T cells sorted from blood. These TCRs come from a man aged 18 to 29 in good health. Each CDR3 is given with its conserved first and last residue.

v_call cdr3_aa
TRBV5-6 CASSPGHLFTDTQYF
TRBV5-1 CASSFNQETQYF
TRBV5-1 CASSTDRVSFEQYF
TRBV30 CAWRQIDTQYF
TRBV14 CASGGVRVTDTQYF
TRBV28 CASRIRGQLAKNIQYF
TRBV6-5 CASSYGGTGAYEQYF
TRBV6-5 CASKKSGTDTQYF
TRBV5-5 CASSLGREGSRNF
TRBV19 CASSIEGNTDTQYF
TRBV5-1 CASSLPGLGGDTQYF
TRBV15 CATSIDRDTEAFF
TRBV27 CASSLSVWGRGLGNEQYF
TRBV5-1 CASSLAPGNTYEQYF
TRBV5-6 CASSLGQGLNTEAFF
TRBV7-2 CASSLGTANYEQYF
TRBV7-9 CASSLGQGRGNQPQHF
TRBV9 CASSVASDPRYEQYF
TRBV5-4 CASSKGTSGSYEQYF
TRBV10-3 CATQGINGGIFYGYTF
TRBV6-5 CASSPGQTYGSPLHF
TRBV27 CASSLGPPAQPQHF
TRBV6-1 CASSETPRQPQHF
TRBV29-1 CSAQGQIYTEAFF
TRBV10-3 CATLTLEGSNEQFF
TRBV4-2 CASSQDLLGGYEQYF
TRBV7-6 CASSLDRGGLNNEQFF
TRBV7-9 CASSLTGRGGEKLFF
TRBV27 CASSFTGDNSPLHF
TRBV30 CAWSRLAVPTDTQYF
TRBV5-4 CASSLDPLAEHGNTIYF
TRBV6-1 CASSAGAGVRTEAFF
TRBV6-6 CASSPGTSGSTDTQYF
TRBV18 CASSPPASGLEETQYF
TRBV5-4 CASNDRNTEAFF
TRBV5-1 CASSLASGGAETQYF
TRBV16 CASSQFQASGRASRDTQYF